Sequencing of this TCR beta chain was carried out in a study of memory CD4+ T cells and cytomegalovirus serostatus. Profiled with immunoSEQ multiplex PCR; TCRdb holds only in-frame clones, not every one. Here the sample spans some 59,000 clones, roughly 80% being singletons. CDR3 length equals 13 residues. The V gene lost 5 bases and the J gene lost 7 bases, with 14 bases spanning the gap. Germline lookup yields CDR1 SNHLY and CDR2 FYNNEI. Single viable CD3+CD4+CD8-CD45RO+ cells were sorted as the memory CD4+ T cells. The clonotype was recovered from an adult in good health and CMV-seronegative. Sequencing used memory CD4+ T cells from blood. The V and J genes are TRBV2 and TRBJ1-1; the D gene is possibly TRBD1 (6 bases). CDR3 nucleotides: TGTGCCAGCAGTCGCTGGACAGAAGGTGAAGCTTTCTTT. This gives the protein CASSRWTEGEAFF. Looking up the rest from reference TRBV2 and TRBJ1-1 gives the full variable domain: EPEVTQTPSHQVTQMGQEVILRCVPISNHLYFYWYRQILGQKVEFLVSFYNNEISEKSEIFDDQFSVERPDGSNFTLKIRSTKLEDSAMYFCASSRWTEGEAFFGQGTRLTVV.